This T cell receptor (beta chain) derives from a study of T cells in Graves' hyperthyroidism and ophthalmopathy. Researchers amplified the TCR beta CDR3 regions from RNA transcripts. During a first-round RT-PCR of the TCR CDR3, the HTBI primer set was used. TCRdb redid the calling of the multiplex PCR reads with MiXCR, one entry per CDR3 protein. The repertoire holds 350,000 to 400,000 distinct CDR3 sequences, with 14% to 15% as singletons. The CDR3 has 15 residues. The ends were cut back, 0 bases at V and 8 bases at J, with 13 bases in the middle. Germline V CDR1 and CDR2: LGHDT, YNNKEL (reference sequence). Patients between 18 and 65 years old had hyperthyroidism, newly diagnosed and lasting under 2 months.

The source is a woman in her 30s with Graves' hyperthyroidism. The chain links TRBV3-1 to TRBJ1-4; possible D gene TRBD1, 6 bases. The sequencing sample was made of blood. CDR3: CASSQDLGGSEKLFF. DNA for the CDR3: TGTGCCAGCAGCCAAGATTTAGGGGGAAGCGAAAAACTGTTTTTT.